These T cell receptor beta chains were read from a single sample in a study of T cell repertoires in cytomegalovirus infection. TCRdb itself ran the reads through MiXCR, one entry per CDR3 protein. The sample yields 300,000 to 400,000 distinct CDR3 sequences, 15% to 20% seen once. The sequenced material came from PBMCs. These receptors all come from a human donor in good health (CMV status not recorded). Some clones in this sample may be carry-over from other donors' samples. The CDR3 runs from the conserved cysteine through the conserved F or W. Fields, in order: J gene, V gene, clone size, CDR3 protein. Clone size is stated in some rows and not others, as once, few, many or a class when expanded.

>TRBJ2-1|TRBV20-1|few
CSASDGVAGANEQFF
>TRBJ1-2|TRBV2|many
CASRDSYGYTF
>TRBJ1-6|TRBV19|few
CASSTDGNSPLHF
>TRBJ2-5|TRBV7-8|-
CASNDAGTRRETQYF
>TRBJ1-2|TRBV28|many
CASSFGTRHYGYTF
>TRBJ1-2|TRBV7-9|many
CASSLGGTGVDYGYTF
>TRBJ2-1|TRBV20-1|-
CSARVAGTIYNEQFF
>TRBJ1-2|TRBV20-1|few
CSARDYPNYGYTF
>TRBJ2-1|TRBV2|-
CASSEISENEQFF
>TRBJ2-7|TRBV4-2|few
CASSPERAAYEQYF
>TRBJ1-2|TRBV7-2|many
CASSPNPRDGYTF
>TRBJ1-2|TRBV28|-
CASSRQQGGGYTF
>TRBJ2-7|TRBV7-2|many
CASSKRPLEQYF
>TRBJ2-7|TRBV27|few
CASSLYPPPTGEQYF
>TRBJ2-1|TRBV2|few
CASRRSGSYNEQFF
>TRBJ1-3|TRBV15|-
CATSRDSVAGNTIYF
>TRBJ2-5|TRBV4-3|few
CASSQGGLAEMEETQYF
>TRBJ1-4|TRBV6-2/TRBV6-3|many
CASSLTGFGEKLFF
>TRBJ2-5|TRBV11-3|few
CASSLQPSRRNKETQYF
>TRBJ2-1|TRBV5-6|-
CASSFSRVLYNEQFF
>TRBJ1-4|TRBV11-2|many
CASSSRGFINEKLFF
>TRBJ2-7|TRBV4-3|-
CASSQGGQAPYEQYF
>TRBJ2-1|TRBV18|-
CASSRDRGRNEQFF
>TRBJ2-2|TRBV7-6|many
CASSLAGELFF
>TRBJ1-6|TRBV7-2|many
CASSLEGVGRSYNSPLHF
>TRBJ2-7|TRBV7-2|many
CASSKTAYEQYF
>TRBJ2-2|TRBV10-3|-
CAISESGSVAGELFF
>TRBJ2-5|TRBV12-3/TRBV12-4|few
CASSLDRSGQETQYF
>TRBJ2-3|TRBV7-9|many
CASSLTPSLLADTQYF
>TRBJ1-3|TRBV6-1|-
CASSKAPYSGNTIYF
>TRBJ1-5|TRBV20-1|few
CSGKAGGQPQHF
>TRBJ2-1|TRBV7-2|many
CASSLVSGASNEQFF
>TRBJ2-5|TRBV19|few
CASSPNRGSTQYF
>TRBJ2-1|TRBV7-6|many
CASRRGQGAPNEQFF
>TRBJ1-2|TRBV7-2|-
CASRYGTYGYTF
>TRBJ2-5|TRBV7-8|many
CASSSGQKEETQYF
>TRBJ1-5|TRBV12-3/TRBV12-4|-
CASSQTSEVLHSNQPQHF
>TRBJ1-5|TRBV7-9|many
CASSSDREESNQPQHF
>TRBJ2-1|TRBV18|-
CASSPPGGQGRNEQFF
>TRBJ1-1|TRBV11-3|-
CASSGRGGEAFF
>TRBJ2-3|TRBV27|few
CASRREAGGGTDTQYF
>TRBJ2-1|TRBV7-6|-
CASSAFIRGAGGRWEQFF
>TRBJ2-1|TRBV2|few
CASSEIRNNEQFF
>TRBJ1-2|TRBV7-8|many
CASSLDAAGTLDGYTF
>TRBJ2-1|TRBV10-3|-
CAVRDRGHNEQFF
>TRBJ1-2|TRBV5-4|-
CASSWGGLTAAYDGYTF
>TRBJ2-1|TRBV7-6|many
CASSSHNEQFF
>TRBJ2-7|TRBV6-2/TRBV6-3|many
CATLTGTSEEQYF
>TRBJ2-7|TRBV20-1|-
CSALQEYEQYF
>TRBJ1-2|TRBV19|-
CASRKMGGSQDGYTF
>TRBJ2-5|TRBV9|many
CASSATGGGETQYF
>TRBJ1-1|TRBV7-2|many
CASSLRGGRTEAFF
>TRBJ2-2|TRBV7-2|-
CASSFWLAGGELFF
>TRBJ2-5|TRBV19|-
CASSNSRGGRAFETQYF
>TRBJ2-1|TRBV4-3|-
CASSQGRDSDEQFF
>TRBJ2-1|TRBV7-2|many
CASSLVGGAHDGEQFF
>TRBJ1-4|TRBV12-3/TRBV12-4|-
CASSSGGVTNEKLFF
>TRBJ2-3|TRBV7-9|many
CASSSPEPPEIDTQYF
>TRBJ1-6|TRBV28|few
CASSTPVAGYNSPLHF